The T cell receptor (beta chain) described here comes from a study of blood T cell repertoires in COVID-19. Study-level information: Donors in the United States, Italy and Spain gave samples during acute or convalescent COVID-19. Nucleic acid was either cDNA or gDNA, and it came from T cells, B-cell-depleted T cells, or PBMCs.

From germline, CDR1 is SGHKS and CDR2 YYEKEE (reference sequence). V trimming: 4 bases; J trimming: 5 bases; junction bases outside the gene matches: 4. The CDR3 contains 13 residues. Profiled with immunoSEQ multiplex PCR; TCRdb holds only in-frame clones, not every one. The repertoire holds fewer than 450,000 clones, with around 90% as singletons. Participants spanned ages about 18 to 100 years and resided in roughly 26 US areas. Grouping used clinical history reported by participants in a survey and questionnaire. The sequence was obtained from a woman aged 40 to 49 with acute COVID-19. Sequencing used PBMCs or T cells enriched from blood (not recorded which). The rearrangement links TRBV5-5 to TRBJ2-7; TRBD1 matches at 9 bases. The CDR3, as DNA: TGTGCCAGCAGCGGGACAGGGAACGACGAGCAGTACTTC. This encodes CASSGTGNDEQYF.